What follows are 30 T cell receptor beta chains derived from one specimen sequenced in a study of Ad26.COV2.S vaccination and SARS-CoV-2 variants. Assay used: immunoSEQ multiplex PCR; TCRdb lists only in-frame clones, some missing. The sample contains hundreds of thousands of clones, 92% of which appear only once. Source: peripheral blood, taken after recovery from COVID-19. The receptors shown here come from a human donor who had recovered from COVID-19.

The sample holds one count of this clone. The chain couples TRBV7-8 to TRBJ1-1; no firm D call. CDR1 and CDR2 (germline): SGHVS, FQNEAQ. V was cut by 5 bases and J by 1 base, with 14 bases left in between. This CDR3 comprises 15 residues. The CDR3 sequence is CASSARHIQNTEAFF. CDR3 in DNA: TGTGCCAGCAGCGCACGCCACATACAGAACACTGAAGCTTTCTTT.

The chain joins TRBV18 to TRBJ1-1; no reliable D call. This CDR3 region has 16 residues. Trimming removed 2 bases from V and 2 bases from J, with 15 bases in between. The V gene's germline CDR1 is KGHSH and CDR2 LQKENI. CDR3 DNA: TGTGCCAGCTCACCATTAAAAGGACGGATTAACACTGAAGCTTTCTTT. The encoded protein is CASSPLKGRINTEAFF.

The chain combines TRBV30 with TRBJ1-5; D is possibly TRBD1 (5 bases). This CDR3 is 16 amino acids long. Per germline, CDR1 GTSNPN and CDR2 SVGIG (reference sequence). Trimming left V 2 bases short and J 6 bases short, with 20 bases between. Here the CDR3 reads CAWSRRRGGMGQPQHF. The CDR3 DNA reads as TGTGCCTGGAGTAGGAGGCGCGGGGGTATGGGTCAGCCCCAGCATTTT.

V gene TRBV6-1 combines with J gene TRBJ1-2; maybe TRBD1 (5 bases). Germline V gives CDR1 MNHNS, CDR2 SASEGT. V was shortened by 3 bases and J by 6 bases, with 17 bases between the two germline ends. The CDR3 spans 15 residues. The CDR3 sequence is CASSDPSGARNGYTF. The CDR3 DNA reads TGTGCCAGCAGTGACCCATCCGGGGCGAGGAATGGCTACACCTTC.

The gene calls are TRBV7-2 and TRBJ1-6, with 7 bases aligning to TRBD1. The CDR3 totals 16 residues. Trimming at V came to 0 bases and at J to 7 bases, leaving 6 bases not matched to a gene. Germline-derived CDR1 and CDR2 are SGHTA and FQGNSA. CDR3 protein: CASSLAGTALNSPLHF. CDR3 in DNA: TGTGCCAGCAGCTTAGCGGGGACAGCGTTGAATTCACCCCTCCACTTT.

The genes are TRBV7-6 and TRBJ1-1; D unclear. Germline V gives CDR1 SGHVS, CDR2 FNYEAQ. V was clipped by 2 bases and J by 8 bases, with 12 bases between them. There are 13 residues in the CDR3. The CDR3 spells CASSLSPDGEAFF. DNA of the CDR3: TGTGCCAGCAGCTTATCCCCTGACGGGGAAGCTTTCTTT.

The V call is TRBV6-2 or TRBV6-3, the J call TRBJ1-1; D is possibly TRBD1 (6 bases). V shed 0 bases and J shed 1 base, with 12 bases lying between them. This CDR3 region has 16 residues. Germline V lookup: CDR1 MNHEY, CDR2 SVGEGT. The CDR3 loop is CASSYSFGQQNTEAFF. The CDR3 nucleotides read TGTGCCAGCAGTTACTCCTTTGGACAGCAGAACACTGAAGCTTTCTTT.

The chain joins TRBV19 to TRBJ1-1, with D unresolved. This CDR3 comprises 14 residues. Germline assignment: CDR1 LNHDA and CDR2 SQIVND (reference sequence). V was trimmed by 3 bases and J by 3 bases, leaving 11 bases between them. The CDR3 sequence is CASSIRADDTEAFF. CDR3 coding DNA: TGTGCCAGTAGTATTAGGGCGGACGACACTGAAGCTTTCTTT.

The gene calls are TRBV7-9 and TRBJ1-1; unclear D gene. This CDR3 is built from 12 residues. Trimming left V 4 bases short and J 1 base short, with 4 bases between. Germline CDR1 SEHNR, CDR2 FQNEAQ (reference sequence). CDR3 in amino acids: CASSSANTEAFF. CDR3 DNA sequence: TGTGCCAGCAGCTCAGCGAACACTGAAGCTTTCTTT.

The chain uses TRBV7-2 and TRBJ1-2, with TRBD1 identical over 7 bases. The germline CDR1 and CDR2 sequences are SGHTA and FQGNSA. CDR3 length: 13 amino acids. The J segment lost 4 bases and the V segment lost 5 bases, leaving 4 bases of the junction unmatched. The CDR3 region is CASSPDRTYGYTF. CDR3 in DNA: TGTGCCAGCAGCCCGGACAGGACCTATGGCTACACCTTC.

Written as DNA, the CDR3 is TGCGCCAGCAGTCATGCGTTTTTTGGACACAGACAGCCCCAGCATTTT. Amino acid sequence: CASSHAFFGHRQPQHF. V usage is TRBV23-1 and J usage is TRBJ1-5; D is perhaps TRBD1 (5 bases). TRBV23-1 is an ORF, with its function uncertain. V was trimmed by 3 bases and J by 7 bases, leaving 19 bases between them. CDR3 length: 16 amino acids.

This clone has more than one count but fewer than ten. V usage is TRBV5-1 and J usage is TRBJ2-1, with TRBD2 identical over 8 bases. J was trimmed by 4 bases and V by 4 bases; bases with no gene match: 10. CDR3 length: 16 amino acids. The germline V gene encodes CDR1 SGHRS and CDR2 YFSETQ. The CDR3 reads CASSGGNSGKYNEQFF. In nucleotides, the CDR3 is TGCGCCAGCAGCGGGGGGAATAGCGGGAAATACAATGAGCAGTTCTTC.

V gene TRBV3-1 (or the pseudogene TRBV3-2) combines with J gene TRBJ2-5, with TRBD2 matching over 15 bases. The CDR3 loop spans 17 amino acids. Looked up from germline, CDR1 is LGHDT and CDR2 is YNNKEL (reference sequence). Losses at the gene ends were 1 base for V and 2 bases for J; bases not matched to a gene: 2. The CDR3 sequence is CASSQGTSGGEQETQYF. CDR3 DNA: TGTGCCAGCAGCCAAGGGACTAGCGGGGGGGAGCAAGAGACCCAGTACTTC.

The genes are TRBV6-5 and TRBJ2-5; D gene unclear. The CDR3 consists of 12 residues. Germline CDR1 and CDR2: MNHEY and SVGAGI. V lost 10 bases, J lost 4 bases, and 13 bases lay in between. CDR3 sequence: CATARWGETQYF. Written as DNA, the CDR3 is TGTGCCACCGCGAGGTGGGGAGAGACCCAGTACTTC.

The CDR3 protein is CASSGPGANTEAFF. Written as DNA, the CDR3 is TGTGCCAGCAGCGGCCCGGGAGCGAACACTGAAGCTTTCTTT. The chain has TRBV9 and TRBJ1-1; no firm D call. The germline V gene has CDR1 SGDLS and CDR2 YYNGEE. This CDR3 is 14 amino acids long. Trimming took 3 bases from V and 1 from J, leaving 10 bases between them.

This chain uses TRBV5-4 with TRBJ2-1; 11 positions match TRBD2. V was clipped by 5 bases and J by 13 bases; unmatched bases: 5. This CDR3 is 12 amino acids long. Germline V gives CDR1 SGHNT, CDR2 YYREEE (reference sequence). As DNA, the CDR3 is TGTGCCAGCAGTTCGACTAGCGGGGCACAGTTCTTC. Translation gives CASSSTSGAQFF.

The CDR3 DNA reads as TGTGCCAGCAGAACCGGGGACAATTGGGCAAGACTCTATGGCTACACCTTC. The encoded protein is CASRTGDNWARLYGYTF. The chain combines TRBV21-1 with TRBJ1-2; the table's D call TRBD1 went unverified against the DNA. TRBV21-1 is marked as a pseudogene. This CDR3 has 17 residues.

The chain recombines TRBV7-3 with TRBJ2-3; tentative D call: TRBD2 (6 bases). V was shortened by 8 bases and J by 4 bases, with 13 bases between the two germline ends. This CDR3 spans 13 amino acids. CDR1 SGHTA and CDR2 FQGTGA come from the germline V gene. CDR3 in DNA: TGTGCCAGCGGGCGGGGAGATTCAGATACGCAGTATTTT. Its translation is CASGRGDSDTQYF.

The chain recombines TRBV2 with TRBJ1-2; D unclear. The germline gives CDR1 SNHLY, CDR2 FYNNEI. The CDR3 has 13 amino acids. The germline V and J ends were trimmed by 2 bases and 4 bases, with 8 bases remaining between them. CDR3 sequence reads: CASSEIGFYGYTF. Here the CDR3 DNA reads TGTGCCAGCAGTGAAATAGGTTTCTATGGCTACACCTTC.

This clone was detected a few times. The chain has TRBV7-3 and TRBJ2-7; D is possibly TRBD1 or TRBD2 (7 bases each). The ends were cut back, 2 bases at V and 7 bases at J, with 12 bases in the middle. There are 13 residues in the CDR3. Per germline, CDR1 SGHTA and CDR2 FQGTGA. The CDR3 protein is CASSLSGGGEQYF. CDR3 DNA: TGTGCCAGCAGCTTATCAGGGGGAGGGGAGCAGTACTTC. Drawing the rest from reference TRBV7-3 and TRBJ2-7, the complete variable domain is GAGVSQTPSNKVTEKGKYVELRCDPISGHTALYWYRQSLGQGPEFLIYFQGTGAADDSGLPNDRFFAVRPEGSVSTLKIQRTERGDSAVYLCASSLSGGGEQYFGPGTRLTVT.

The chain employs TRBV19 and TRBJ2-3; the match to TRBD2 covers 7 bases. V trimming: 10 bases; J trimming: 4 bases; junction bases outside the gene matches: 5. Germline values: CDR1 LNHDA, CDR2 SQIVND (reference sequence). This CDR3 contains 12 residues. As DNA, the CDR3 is TGTGCCACTCGGGACTACTCAGATACGCAGTATTTT. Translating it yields CATRDYSDTQYF.

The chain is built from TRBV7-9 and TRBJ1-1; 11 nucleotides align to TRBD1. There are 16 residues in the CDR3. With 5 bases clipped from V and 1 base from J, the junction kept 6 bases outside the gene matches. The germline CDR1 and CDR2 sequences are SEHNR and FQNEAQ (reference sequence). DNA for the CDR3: TGTGCCAGCAGCCCTGGACAGGGGGCTACGAACACTGAAGCTTTCTTT. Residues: CASSPGQGATNTEAFF.

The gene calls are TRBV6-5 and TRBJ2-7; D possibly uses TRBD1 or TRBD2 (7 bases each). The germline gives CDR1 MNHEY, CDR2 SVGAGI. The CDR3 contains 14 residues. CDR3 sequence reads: CAAGGGLREGEQYF. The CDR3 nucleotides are TGTGCAGCAGGGGGAGGCCTTAGGGAGGGAGAGCAGTACTTC.

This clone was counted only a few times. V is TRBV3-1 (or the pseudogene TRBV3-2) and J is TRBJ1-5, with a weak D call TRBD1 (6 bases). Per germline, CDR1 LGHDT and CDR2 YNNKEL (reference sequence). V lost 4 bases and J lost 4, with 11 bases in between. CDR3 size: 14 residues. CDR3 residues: CASSLGQGNQPQHF. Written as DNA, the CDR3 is TGTGCCAGCAGCCTAGGCCAGGGGAATCAGCCCCAGCATTTT.

The DNA of the CDR3 is TGTGCCACCAGCAGAGATAATTCACCCCTCCACTTT. This encodes CATSRDNSPLHF. V usage is TRBV15 and J usage is TRBJ1-6, with unresolved D. Trimming removed 0 bases at V and 6 bases at J, with 0 bases between. Germline-derived CDR1 and CDR2 are LNHNV and YYDKDF (reference sequence). CDR3 length equals 12 residues.

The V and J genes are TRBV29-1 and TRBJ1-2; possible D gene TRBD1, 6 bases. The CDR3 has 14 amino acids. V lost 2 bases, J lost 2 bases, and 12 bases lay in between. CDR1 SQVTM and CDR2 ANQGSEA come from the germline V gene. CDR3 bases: TGCAGCGTTGAAATGGGGGGGCAGAACTATGGCTACACCTTC. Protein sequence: CSVEMGGQNYGYTF.

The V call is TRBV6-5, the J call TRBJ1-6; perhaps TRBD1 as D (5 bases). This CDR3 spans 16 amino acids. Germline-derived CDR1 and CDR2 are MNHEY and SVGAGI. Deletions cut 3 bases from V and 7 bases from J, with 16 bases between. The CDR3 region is CASSYGAPPGNSPLHF. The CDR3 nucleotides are TGTGCCAGCAGTTATGGGGCGCCGCCGGGGAATTCACCCCTCCACTTT.

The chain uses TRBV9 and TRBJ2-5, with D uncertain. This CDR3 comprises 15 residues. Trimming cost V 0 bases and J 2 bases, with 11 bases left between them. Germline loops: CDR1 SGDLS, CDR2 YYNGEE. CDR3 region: CASSVALGRQETQYF. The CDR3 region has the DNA TGTGCCAGCAGCGTAGCTTTGGGCAGACAAGAGACCCAGTACTTC.

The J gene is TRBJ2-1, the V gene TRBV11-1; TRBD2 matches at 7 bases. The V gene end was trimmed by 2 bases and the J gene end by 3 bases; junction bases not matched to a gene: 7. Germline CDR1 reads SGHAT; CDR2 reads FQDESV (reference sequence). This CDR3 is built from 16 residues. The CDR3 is CASSLFQRGIYNEQFF. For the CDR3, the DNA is TGTGCCAGCAGCTTATTCCAGCGGGGTATCTACAATGAGCAGTTCTTC.

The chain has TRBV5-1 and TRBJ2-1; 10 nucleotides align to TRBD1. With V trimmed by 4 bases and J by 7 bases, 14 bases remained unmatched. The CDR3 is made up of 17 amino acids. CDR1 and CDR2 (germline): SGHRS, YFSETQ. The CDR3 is CASSPLPRDRGFNEQFF. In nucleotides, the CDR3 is TGCGCCAGCAGCCCATTACCACGGGACAGGGGTTTTAATGAGCAGTTCTTC. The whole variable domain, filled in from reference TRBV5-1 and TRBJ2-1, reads KAGVTQTPRYLIKTRGQQVTLSCSPISGHRSVSWYQQTPGQGLQFLFEYFSETQRNKGNFPGRFSGRQFSNSRSEMNVSTLELGDSALYLCASSPLPRDRGFNEQFFGPGTRLTVL.